This entry is about one T cell receptor (beta chain). Its cognate antigen is unknown. These data come from a study of T cell responses to AZD1222 COVID-19 vaccine. The study, taken as a whole, reports: Baseline testing showed seropositivity in only six or seven AZD1222 recipients.

Libraries were prepared by immunoSEQ multiplex PCR; TCRdb keeps only in-frame clonotypes and omits some of them. Seen here are 150,000 or so clones, approximately 90% observed once, and the top ten hold 1.3%. Germline V gives CDR1 MDHEN, CDR2 SYDVKM. V lost 4 bases, J lost 3 bases, and 25 bases lay in between. The CDR3 extends over 19 amino acids. The sequence came from an adult in good health. This rearrangement joins TRBV28 to TRBJ2-1, with D possibly matching TRBD2 (6 bases). This specimen was peripheral blood, taken on day 0 of AZD1222 vaccination. CDR3 DNA sequence: TGTGCCAGCAGTTCTTCACCCTGGGCCCTGGCGGGGAGCTACAATGAGCAGTTCTTC. Its protein product is CASSSSPWALAGSYNEQFF. Complete variable domain (other parts from reference TRBV28 and TRBJ2-1): DVKVTQSSRYLVKRTGEKVFLECVQDMDHENMFWYRQDPGLGLRLIYFSYDVKMKEKGDIPEGYSVSREKKERFSLILESASTNQTSMYLCASSSSPWALAGSYNEQFFGPGTRLTVL.